Following are 30 T cell receptor beta chains from one sample sequenced in a study of blood T cell repertoires in COVID-19. Sequencing was performed with immunoSEQ multiplex PCR; in TCRdb, only in-frame clones are kept and a portion is missing. This sample has more than 250,000 clones, with roughly 85% found just once. The specimen sequenced was peripheral blood. The receptors were sampled from a man aged 45-60 years with active or convalescent COVID-19.

V and J are TRBV19 and TRBJ1-1; possibly TRBD1 for D (5 bases). The CDR3 consists of 14 residues. Trimming cost V 9 bases and J 0 bases, with 14 bases left between them. The germline CDR1 and CDR2 sequences are LNHDA and SQIVND (reference sequence). The CDR3, as DNA: TGTGCCAGCAGATTGGGGGGATTGAACACTGAAGCTTTCTTT. This encodes CASRLGGLNTEAFF.

V is TRBV7-9 and J is TRBJ1-2; a weak D match, TRBD1 (6 bases). Germline V gene data show CDR1 as SEHNR and CDR2 as FQNEAQ (reference sequence). The CDR3 extends over 14 amino acids. Trimming stripped 0 bases from V and 3 bases from J, with 8 bases between. The CDR3, as DNA: TGTGCCAGCAGCTTAGCCCCAGGGGACTATGGCTACACCTTC. The encoded protein is CASSLAPGDYGYTF.

This clone was seen a single time. The rearrangement joins TRBV18 to TRBJ2-2; D ambiguous. The CDR3 is 18 amino acids. Germline assignment: CDR1 KGHSH and CDR2 LQKENI. V was clipped by 2 bases and J by 6 bases, with 22 bases between them. CDR3 sequence (DNA): TGTGCCAGCTCACCATTCACTTTCGGAGAGAGAGCCTCCGGGGAGCTGTTTTTT. Translating it yields CASSPFTFGERASGELFF.

Worth noting for this clone: Other DNA sequences in the sample encode the same CDR3. The chain carries TRBV5-1 and TRBJ2-1; 11 bases agree with TRBD2. The CDR3 runs 15 residues. V dropped 3 bases and J dropped 3; count of bases not matched to a gene: 2. Germline V CDR1 and CDR2: SGHRS, YFSETQ. The CDR3 DNA sequence: TGCGCCAGCAGCTCCGGGACTAGCGGCTACAATGAGCAGTTCTTC. This translates into CASSSGTSGYNEQFF.

V and J are TRBV30 and TRBJ1-5, with D uncertain. The CDR3 spans 13 residues. V was shortened by 1 base and J by 6 bases, with 10 bases between the two germline ends. Germline V gene lookup returns CDR1 GTSNPN and CDR2 SVGIG (reference sequence). The DNA of the CDR3 is TGTGCCTGGAGTGGTGGTGGGAGTCAGCCCCAGCATTTT. Protein sequence: CAWSGGGSQPQHF.

The V call is TRBV11-1, the J call TRBJ2-2; TRBD2 might be the D (5 bases). The V end lost 5 bases, the J end lost 6 bases, and 13 bases lay between the germline ends. CDR1 is SGHAT and CDR2 is FQDESV in the germline V gene (reference sequence). The CDR3 length is 14 residues. CDR3 residues: CASSQGLLSGELFF. DNA of the CDR3: TGTGCCAGCAGCCAAGGACTCCTATCCGGGGAGCTGTTTTTT.

This chain joins TRBV5-1 and TRBJ1-3, with 7 positions matching TRBD1. From germline, CDR1 is SGHRS and CDR2 YFSETQ. The CDR3 sequence is 13 residues long. The trim removed 6 bases at V and 4 bases at J, leaving 4 bases unmatched. CDR3 DNA sequence: TGCGCCAGCAAGGAGGGGGCCGGAAACACCATATATTTT. Translation gives CASKEGAGNTIYF.

The rearrangement joins TRBV28 to TRBJ2-7, with D possibly matching TRBD2 (6 bases). The V end was cut by 3 bases, the J end by 3 bases, with 12 bases between. The germline V gene has CDR1 MDHEN and CDR2 SYDVKM. CDR3 size: 14 residues. The chain's CDR3 is CASSFPGRYYEQYF. The CDR3 nucleotides read TGTGCCAGCAGTTTTCCTGGGAGGTACTACGAGCAGTACTTC.

The chain uses TRBV6-2 or TRBV6-3 and TRBJ1-2; the D gene is possibly TRBD1 (5 bases). Germline CDR1 MNHEY, CDR2 SVGEGT. The CDR3 is made up of 15 amino acids. V was clipped by 2 bases and J by 7 bases, with 17 bases between them. DNA of the CDR3: TGTGCCAGCAGTTACGACACCGGAGGGGCGGGTGGCTACACCTTC. Translation gives CASSYDTGGAGGYTF.

The sample holds a few counts of this clone. The junction does not match germline at one end; this may be a read error. The chain employs TRBV10-2 and TRBJ2-7; D is possibly TRBD2 (6 bases). This CDR3 has 15 residues. The V gene's germline CDR1 is WSHSY and CDR2 SAAADI. CDR3 coding DNA: TGCGCCAGCAGGAGGGAGGAGACGCGAGGCAGCCCTTACCTCTTC. It yields the protein CASRREETRGSPYLF.

The chain combines TRBV30 with TRBJ1-1, with D perhaps TRBD1 (6 bases). The CDR3 is 14 amino acids. Germline assignment: CDR1 GTSNPN and CDR2 SVGIG (reference sequence). V was trimmed by 5 bases and J by 0 bases, leaving 13 bases between them. The CDR3 reads CAWAPGQVNTEAFF. The CDR3 DNA reads TGTGCCTGGGCCCCGGGACAAGTGAACACTGAAGCTTTCTTT.

This clone was seen once. The sample holds other DNA sequences that translate to the same CDR3. This chain uses TRBV7-2 with TRBJ1-4; D remains ambiguous. The CDR3 is 13 amino acids. CDR1 SGHTA and CDR2 FQGNSA come from the germline V gene. The V end was cut by 2 bases, the J end by 4 bases, with 5 bases between. The CDR3 nucleotides read TGTGCCAGCAGCTTACAGTTTAATGAAAAACTGTTTTTT. Its protein is CASSLQFNEKLFF.

The CDR3 region is CASSLFQGAEQYF. The DNA for the CDR3 is TGCGCCAGCAGCTTGTTTCAGGGGGCCGAGCAGTACTTC. The rearrangement uses TRBV5-1 and TRBJ2-7; 8 bases are shared with TRBD1. Unmatched junction bases numbered 3, after V lost 1 base and J lost 6 bases. The CDR3 has 13 amino acids. CDR1 and CDR2 from the germline V gene are SGHRS and YFSETQ.

The rearrangement links TRBV4-1 to TRBJ2-5; D possibly corresponds to TRBD2 (6 bases). Germline-derived CDR1 and CDR2 are MGHRA and YSYEKL. CDR3 length equals 13 residues. V dropped 4 bases and J dropped 7 bases, with 13 bases sitting between them. CDR3: CASSRQAGGTQYF. The CDR3 DNA is TGCGCCAGCAGCCGGCAGGCCGGGGGGACCCAGTACTTC.

V is TRBV9 and J is TRBJ1-1; 9 nucleotides align to TRBD1. J was trimmed by 1 base and V by 4 bases; bases with no gene match: 8. The germline gives CDR1 SGDLS, CDR2 YYNGEE. This CDR3 spans 16 amino acids. The CDR3 DNA follows: TGTGCCAGCAGCAAGGGAGGGACAGGGCAGAACACTGAAGCTTTCTTT. Protein: CASSKGGTGQNTEAFF.

The chain joins TRBV7-3 to TRBJ2-2, with 10 bases fitting TRBD1. Trimming at V came to 4 bases and at J to 3 bases, leaving 5 bases not matched to a gene. The CDR3 has 16 amino acids. Per germline, CDR1 SGHTA and CDR2 FQGTGA. The CDR3 loop reads CASSYLGTGDTGELFF. In DNA form, the CDR3 reads TGTGCCAGCAGCTACCTCGGGACAGGGGACACCGGGGAGCTGTTTTTT.

This clone is a singleton in its sample. The chain recombines TRBV5-1 with TRBJ2-7, with 8 bases lining up with TRBD1. This CDR3 has 12 residues. CDR1 is SGHRS and CDR2 is YFSETQ in the germline V gene. V lost 2 bases and J lost 6; bases outside the gene matches: 1. The chain's CDR3 is CASSFDRGEQYF. The CDR3 DNA reads as TGCGCCAGCAGCTTCGACAGGGGCGAGCAGTACTTC.

The rearrangement joins TRBV28 to TRBJ1-1, with D possibly being TRBD1 (5 bases). The CDR3 sequence is 13 residues long. Per the germline V gene, CDR1 is MDHEN and CDR2 is SYDVKM. The V gene lost 3 bases and the J gene lost 8 bases, with 13 bases spanning the gap. The CDR3 here is CASSLGRAAEAFF. The CDR3 DNA reads TGTGCCAGCAGTTTGGGCAGGGCGGCAGAAGCTTTCTTT.

The rearrangement links TRBV19 to TRBJ2-2; 7 bases align to TRBD2. CDR3 length equals 16 residues. CDR1 and CDR2 (germline): LNHDA, SQIVND (reference sequence). After removal of 5 bases from V and 7 bases from J, the junction contained 13 bases not matched to a gene. In DNA, the CDR3 is TGTGCCAGTAGTTCCCGGACTAGAGGGAAGGACGGGGAGCTGTTTTTT. Its protein product is CASSSRTRGKDGELFF.

V is TRBV9 and J is TRBJ2-7; D is unclear. The CDR3 consists of 12 residues. Trimming took 0 bases from V and 6 from J, leaving 7 bases between them. Germline V gene lookup returns CDR1 SGDLS and CDR2 YYNGEE. For the CDR3, the DNA is TGTGCCAGCAGCGTAGGAGCGAGCGAGCAGTACTTC. It yields the protein CASSVGASEQYF.

The V gene is TRBV3-1 (or the pseudogene TRBV3-2), the J gene TRBJ1-5; D ambiguous. The germline V gene encodes CDR1 LGHDT and CDR2 YNNKEL (reference sequence). The CDR3 loop spans 13 amino acids. V lost 0 bases and J 7 bases, leaving 7 bases between the germline ends. The CDR3 DNA reads as TGTGCCAGCAGCCAAGATAGACACCAGCCCCAGCATTTT. Amino acids: CASSQDRHQPQHF.

The chain uses TRBV19 and TRBJ1-4, with TRBD1 as a possible D gene (5 bases). The CDR3 consists of 14 residues. V lost 5 bases, J lost 2 bases, and 9 bases lay in between. Germline CDR1 LNHDA, CDR2 SQIVND (reference sequence). In DNA form, the CDR3 reads TGTGCCAGTAGTCCCTCAGGGACTAATGAAAAACTGTTTTTT. Its translation: CASSPSGTNEKLFF.

This clone was detected only once. The CDR3 nucleotides are TGTGCCAGCAGCGTAGGGGCGAGGGACACTGAAGCTTTCTTT. Amino acids: CASSVGARDTEAFF. V and J are TRBV9 and TRBJ1-1, with D uncertain. The V and J ends lost 0 bases and 3 bases respectively, with 9 bases between them. Germline CDR1 reads SGDLS; CDR2 reads YYNGEE. The CDR3 extends over 14 amino acids.

The V gene is TRBV19, the J gene TRBJ2-1; the D gene is possibly TRBD2 (6 bases). CDR3 length: 14 amino acids. Germline V CDR1 and CDR2: LNHDA, SQIVND (reference sequence). Trimming removed 3 bases from V and 6 bases from J, with 12 bases in between. The CDR3 here is CASSMGGPFNEQFF. CDR3 nucleotides: TGTGCCAGTAGTATGGGGGGACCTTTCAATGAGCAGTTCTTC.

V and J are TRBV28 and TRBJ1-6; D uncertain. Germline V gene sequence: CDR1 MDHEN, CDR2 SYDVKM. The CDR3 has 13 residues. Trimming left V 2 bases short and J 7 bases short, with 6 bases between. CDR3 in amino acids: CASSLDGNSPLHF. The CDR3 DNA is TGTGCCAGCAGTTTAGACGGGAATTCACCCCTCCACTTT.

The V and J genes are TRBV7-2 and TRBJ1-2; D call uncertain. CDR1 and CDR2 (germline): SGHTA, FQGNSA. Trimming shortened V by 7 bases and J by 5 bases, and 20 bases separated the two germline ends. The CDR3 covers 15 residues. The chain's CDR3 is CASNFPRGRTYGYTF. The CDR3 DNA follows: TGTGCCAGCAACTTTCCCCGGGGTAGGACTTATGGCTACACCTTC.

This chain links TRBV9 with TRBJ2-2; 10 positions match TRBD1. V lost 0 bases to trimming and J lost 6 bases; unmatched junction nucleotides: 2. The CDR3 totals 15 residues. Germline V gives CDR1 SGDLS, CDR2 YYNGEE. Here the CDR3 DNA reads TGTGCCAGCAGCGTAGGTGGACAGGGGGCCGGGGAGCTGTTTTTT. Its protein product is CASSVGGQGAGELFF.

V is TRBV28 and J is TRBJ1-6, with D possibly matching TRBD1 (5 bases). The CDR3 extends over 15 amino acids. With 3 bases removed from V and 9 bases from J, the gap between germline ends came to 15 bases. Germline CDR1 MDHEN, CDR2 SYDVKM. The CDR3 loop reads CASSFKGRVGSPLHF. The CDR3 region has the DNA TGTGCCAGCAGTTTTAAGGGCAGGGTCGGTTCACCCCTCCACTTT.

The rearrangement uses TRBV14 and TRBJ1-5; the D is unclear. Germline lookup yields CDR1 SGHDN and CDR2 FVKESK. V was pared by 3 bases and J by 6 bases, with 9 bases between. This CDR3 has 13 amino acids. The CDR3 reads CASSQGGSQPQHF. For the CDR3, the DNA is TGTGCCAGCAGCCAGGGCGGGAGTCAGCCCCAGCATTTT.

This clone was observed once. This sequence joins TRBV10-2 and TRBJ2-5, with 8 bases that match TRBD2. V trimming: 6 bases; J trimming: 0 bases; junction bases outside the gene matches: 6. Germline V gene sequence: CDR1 WSHSY, CDR2 SAAADI. CDR3 length equals 15 residues. CDR3 DNA: TGCGCCAGCAGCCCCGGGGGGGTGTACCAAGAGACCCAGTACTTC. Translating gives CASSPGGVYQETQYF.